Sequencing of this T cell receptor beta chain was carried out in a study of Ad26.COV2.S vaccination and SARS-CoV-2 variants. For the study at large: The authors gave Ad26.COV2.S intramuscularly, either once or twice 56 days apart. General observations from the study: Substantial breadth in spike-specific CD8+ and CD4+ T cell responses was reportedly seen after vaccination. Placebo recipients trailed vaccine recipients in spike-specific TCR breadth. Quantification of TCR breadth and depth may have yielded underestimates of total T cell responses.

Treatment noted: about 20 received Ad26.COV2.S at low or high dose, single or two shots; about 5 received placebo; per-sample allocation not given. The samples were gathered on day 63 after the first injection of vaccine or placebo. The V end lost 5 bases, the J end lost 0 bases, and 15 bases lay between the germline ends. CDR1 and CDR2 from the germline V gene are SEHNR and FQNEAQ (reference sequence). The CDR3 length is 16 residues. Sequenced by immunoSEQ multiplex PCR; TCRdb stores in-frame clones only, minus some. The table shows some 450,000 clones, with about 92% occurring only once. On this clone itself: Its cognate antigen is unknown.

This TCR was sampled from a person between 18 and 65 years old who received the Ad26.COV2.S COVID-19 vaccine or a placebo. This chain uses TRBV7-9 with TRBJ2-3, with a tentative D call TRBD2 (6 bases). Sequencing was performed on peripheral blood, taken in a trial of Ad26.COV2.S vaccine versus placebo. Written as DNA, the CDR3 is TGTGCCAGCAGCCGGGGGTCGGGTCCTAGCACAGATACGCAGTATTTT. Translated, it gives CASSRGSGPSTDTQYF. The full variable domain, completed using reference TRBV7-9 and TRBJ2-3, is DTGVSQNPRHKITKRGQNVTFRCDPISEHNRLYWYRQTLGQGPEFLTYFQNEAQLEKSRLLSDRFSAERPKGSFSTLEIQRTEQGDSAMYLCASSRGSGPSTDTQYFGPGTRLTVL.